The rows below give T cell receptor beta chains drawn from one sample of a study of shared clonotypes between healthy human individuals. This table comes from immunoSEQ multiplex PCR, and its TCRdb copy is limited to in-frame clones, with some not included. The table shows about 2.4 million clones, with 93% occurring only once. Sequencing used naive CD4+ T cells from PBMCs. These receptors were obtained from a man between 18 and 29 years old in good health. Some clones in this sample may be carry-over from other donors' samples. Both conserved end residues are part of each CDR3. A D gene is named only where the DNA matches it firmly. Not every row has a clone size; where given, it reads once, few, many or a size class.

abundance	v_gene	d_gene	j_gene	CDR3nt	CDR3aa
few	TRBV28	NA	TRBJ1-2	TGTGCCATGCTAGGCAGATGCTTC	CAMLGRCF
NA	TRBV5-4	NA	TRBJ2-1	TGTGCCAGCAGCTTGCGTTTAGGGCGCGATGAGCAGTTCTTC	CASSLRLGRDEQFF
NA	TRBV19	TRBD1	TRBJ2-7	TGTGCCAGTAGTCTCCAAGGACAGGGGGACGGCTACGAGCAGTACTTC	CASSLQGQGDGYEQYF
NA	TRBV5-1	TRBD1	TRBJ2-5	TGCGCCAGCAGCCTCCGGACAGGGGGCGAGGAGACCCAGTACTTC	CASSLRTGGEETQYF
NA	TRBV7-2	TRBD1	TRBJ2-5	TGTGCCAGCAGCTTGGGGACAGGGTCAGAGACCCAGTACTTC	CASSLGTGSETQYF
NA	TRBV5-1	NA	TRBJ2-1	TGCGCCAGCAGCACCCGACTAGACCAGTACAATGAGCAGTTCTTC	CASSTRLDQYNEQFF
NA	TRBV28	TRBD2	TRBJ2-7	TGTGCCAGCACCGCGGTAGGACTAGCGGGACCTAGGGGATACGAGCAGTACTTC	CASTAVGLAGPRGYEQYF
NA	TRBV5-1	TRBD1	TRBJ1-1	TGCGCCAGCAGCTTGGAAGGACAGGGGATAACTGAAGCTTTCTTT	CASSLEGQGITEAFF
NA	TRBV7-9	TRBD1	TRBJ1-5	TGTGCCAGCAGCTTAGGTCCCGGGACAGGATACAATCAGCCCCAGCATTTT	CASSLGPGTGYNQPQHF
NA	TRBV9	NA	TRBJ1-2	TGTGCCAGCAGCGTATCCCAACGAACAGGTCAGGTCGGTGGCTACACCTTC	CASSVSQRTGQVGGYTF
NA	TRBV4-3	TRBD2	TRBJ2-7	TGCGCCAGCAGCCAAGGTGGGACTAGCGGCTACGAGCAGTACTTC	CASSQGGTSGYEQYF
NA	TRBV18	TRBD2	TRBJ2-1	TGTGCCAGCTCACCACCCCCGCGGGCTAGCGGGAGCCATGAGCAGTTCTTC	CASSPPPRASGSHEQFF
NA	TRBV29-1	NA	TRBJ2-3	TGCAGCGTTGGGTTGGGGGGCCTTTCAGATACGCAGTATTTT	CSVGLGGLSDTQYF
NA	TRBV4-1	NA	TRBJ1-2	TGCGCCAGCAGCCAAAGCCCTAATTATTCAGGGAGCTACACCTTC	CASSQSPNYSGSYTF
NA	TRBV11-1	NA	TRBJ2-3	TGTGCCAGCAGCTTGGAGGTCGGATTCACAGATACGCAGTATTTT	CASSLEVGFTDTQYF
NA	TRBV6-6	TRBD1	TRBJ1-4	TGTGCCAGCAGCACAGGGGACTTTGCAACTAATGAAAAACTGTTTTTT	CASSTGDFATNEKLFF
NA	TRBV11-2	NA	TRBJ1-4	TGTGCCAGCAGCTTAGGAGACAGATCTTATGAAAAACTGTTTTTT	CASSLGDRSYEKLFF
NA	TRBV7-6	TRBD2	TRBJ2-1	TGTGCCAGCAGCGGTAGAGGCCTAGCGGGAGGTTTCGGCAATGAGCAGTTCTTC	CASSGRGLAGGFGNEQFF
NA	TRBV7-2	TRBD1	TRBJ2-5	TGTGCCAGCAGCTTAGGCCGACAGGGGCGAGAGACCCAGTACTTC	CASSLGRQGRETQYF
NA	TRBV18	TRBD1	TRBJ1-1	TGTGCCAGCTCACCACGCCCCGGGACAGGTCACACTGAAGCTTTCTTT	CASSPRPGTGHTEAFF
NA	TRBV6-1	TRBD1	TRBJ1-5	TGTGCCAGCAGTTCGAACAGGGGGCCGAATCAGCCCCAGCATTTT	CASSSNRGPNQPQHF
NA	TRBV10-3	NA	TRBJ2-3	TGTGCCGGGGGGCAAGGAGATACGCAGTATTTT	CAGGQGDTQYF
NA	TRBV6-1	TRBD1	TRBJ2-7	TGTGCCAGCAGCGGGGACAGGAGCTCCTACGAGCAGTACTTC	CASSGDRSSYEQYF
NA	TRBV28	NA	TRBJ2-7	TGTGCCAGCAGTTTAGGCCTTCCCTACGAGCAGTACTTC	CASSLGLPYEQYF
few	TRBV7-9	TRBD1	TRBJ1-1	TGTGCCAGCAGCCCTCGGGACAGGGGCACTGAAGCTTTCTTT	CASSPRDRGTEAFF
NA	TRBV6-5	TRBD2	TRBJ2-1	TGTGCCAGCAGTCAAGGGACTAGCGGGAATAATGAGCAGTTCTTC	CASSQGTSGNNEQFF
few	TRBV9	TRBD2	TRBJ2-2	TGTGCCAGCAGCGTAGTCGGACTAGCAGCGAACACCGGGGAGCTGTTTTTT	CASSVVGLAANTGELFF
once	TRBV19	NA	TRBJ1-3	TGTGCCAGCCGGGACCCGGGCTCTGGAAACACCATATATTTT	CASRDPGSGNTIYF
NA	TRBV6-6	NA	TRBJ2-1	TGTGCCAGCAGTTACCCGGGAGCGTCGGATGAGCAGTTCTTC	CASSYPGASDEQFF
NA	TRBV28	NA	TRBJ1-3	TGTGCCAGCACAAATCACAGGGCATCCTCTGGAAACACCATATATTTT	CASTNHRASSGNTIYF
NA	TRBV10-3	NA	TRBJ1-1	TGTGCCATCAGCGAGAGGGAGGGTGGTGAAGCTTTCTTT	CAISEREGGEAFF
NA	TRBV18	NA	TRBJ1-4	TGTGCCAGCTCACCAGGGAACAGGGTGGAAGAAAAACTGTTTTTT	CASSPGNRVEEKLFF
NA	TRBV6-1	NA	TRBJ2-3	TGTGCCAGCAGTGAAGCGGCGCCAAAGTGGGATACGCAGTATTTT	CASSEAAPKWDTQYF
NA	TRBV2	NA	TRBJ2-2	TGTGCCAGCAGGGAACAGGGTGTCGCCGGGGAGCTGTTTTTT	CASREQGVAGELFF
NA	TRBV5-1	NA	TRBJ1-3	TGCGCCAGCAGCTTGGGCGCAAGCTCTGGAAACACCATATATTTT	CASSLGASSGNTIYF
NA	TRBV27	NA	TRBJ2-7	TGTGCCAGCAGGAAACAGGGACCGTCGGACGAGCAGTACTTC	CASRKQGPSDEQYF
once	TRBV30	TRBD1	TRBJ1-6	TGTGCCTGGAGCAAGACACCACGACAGGGAAGGAGCTCCTATAATTCACCCCTCCACTTT	CAWSKTPRQGRSSYNSPLHF
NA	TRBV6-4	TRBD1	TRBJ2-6	TGTGCCAGTCAACAGGGGGCCTCTGGGGCCAACGTCCTGACTTTC	CASQQGASGANVLTF
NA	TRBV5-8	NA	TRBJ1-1	TGTGCCAGCAGCCATCGACAGTGGAACACTGAAGCTTTCTTT	CASSHRQWNTEAFF
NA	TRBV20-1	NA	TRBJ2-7	TGCAGTGTAAGGGCCTCCTACGAGCAGTACTTC	CSVRASYEQYF
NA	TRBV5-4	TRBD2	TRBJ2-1	TGTGCCAGCAGCCAAACTCTAGCGGACAATGAGCAGTTCTTC	CASSQTLADNEQFF
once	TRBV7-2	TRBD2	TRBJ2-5	TGTGCCAGCAGCCCGCAGCCCCCTAGGGGCGGGGGAGAGACCCAGTACTTC	CASSPQPPRGGGETQYF
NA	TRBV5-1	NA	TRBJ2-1	TGCGCCAGCAGCTTGGTGGCCAGCTACAATGAGCAGTTCTTC	CASSLVASYNEQFF
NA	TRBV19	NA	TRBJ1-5	TGTGCCAGTAGTCGGAGTCTTCAGCCCCAGCATTTT	CASSRSLQPQHF
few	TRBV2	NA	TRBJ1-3	TGTGCCAGCATCACGACATCTGGAAACACCATATATTTT	CASITTSGNTIYF
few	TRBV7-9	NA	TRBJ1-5	TGTGCCAGCAGCTCACAAAGACATTTGGGAAGCAATCAGCCCCAGCATTTT	CASSSQRHLGSNQPQHF
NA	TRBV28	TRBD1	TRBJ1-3	TGTGCCAGCACCGAGACAGGGGGCCGTGGAAACACCATATATTTT	CASTETGGRGNTIYF
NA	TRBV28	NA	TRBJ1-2	TGTGCCAGCAGTCCCCCGGCCGTCCTAAATGGCTACACCTTC	CASSPPAVLNGYTF
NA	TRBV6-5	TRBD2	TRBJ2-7	TGTGCCAGCAGTTACTCGAGGCTAGCGGGAGAGCAGTACTTC	CASSYSRLAGEQYF
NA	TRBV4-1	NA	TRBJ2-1	TGCGCCAGCAGCCAAGAAGGGAGTTCCTACAATGAGCAGTTCTTC	CASSQEGSSYNEQFF
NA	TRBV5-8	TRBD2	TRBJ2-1	TGTGCCAGCAGCCCGCCTACCGGGACTAGGGGCAATGAGCAGTTCTTC	CASSPPTGTRGNEQFF
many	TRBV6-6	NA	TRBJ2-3	TGTGCCAGCAGGATAGATGGAGCCGTTAGCACAGATACGCAGTATTTT	CASRIDGAVSTDTQYF
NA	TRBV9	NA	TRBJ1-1	TGTGCCAGCAGCGTAGAGCCCTCTCCTGAAGCTTTCTTT	CASSVEPSPEAFF